A single sample gave rise to the 26 T cell receptor beta chains below, sequenced in a study of cytomegalovirus exposure and HLA in healthy donors (dated by TCRdb to the late 2010s). The library came from the immunoSEQ multiplex PCR assay. For the multiplex PCR, a mixture combining 60 forward primers for TCR Vbeta segments and 13 reverse primers for TCR Jbeta segments was used. What TCRdb holds here is the immuneACCESS table cut down to in-frame rearrangements. Part of the clones is not present; checked against another copy, under half of the missing clones reflect an unresolved V gene, and the others are unexplained. The sample table contains some 95,000 clones; only one count was recorded for roughly 71% of them. The top ten constitute about a sixth of the sample. Sequencing input: PBMCs. The receptors were gathered from a woman between 18 and 30 years old in good health and CMV-seropositive.

The chain has TRBV6-5 and TRBJ1-2, with D possibly being TRBD1 (5 bases). Trimming cost V 6 bases and J 3 bases, with 11 bases left between them. The CDR3 runs to 13 residues. The germline V gene has CDR1 MNHEY and CDR2 SVGAGI. CDR3 protein: CASSRELDYGYTF. Written as DNA, the CDR3 is TGTGCCAGCAGCAGGGAATTGGACTATGGCTACACCTTC.

This chain connects TRBV5-1 to TRBJ1-2, with 7 bases that match TRBD1. The J segment lost 0 bases and the V segment lost 0 bases, leaving 5 bases of the junction unmatched. The CDR3 is made up of 16 amino acids. Germline lookup yields CDR1 SGHRS and CDR2 YFSETQ. CDR3 nucleotide sequence: TGCGCCAGCAGCTTGGGGACAGGAACGCCTAACTATGGCTACACCTTC. It codes for CASSLGTGTPNYGYTF.

The table lists this clone with a count of one. This chain connects TRBV5-1 to TRBJ2-6; 13 bases map to TRBD2. This CDR3 has 16 amino acids. V dropped 5 bases and J dropped 2; count of bases not matched to a gene: 1. Germline CDR1 SGHRS, CDR2 YFSETQ. The CDR3 spells CASRTSGGPGANVLTF. The CDR3 DNA reads TGCGCCAGCAGGACTAGCGGGGGGCCTGGGGCCAACGTCCTGACTTTC.

V is TRBV19 and J is TRBJ2-1, with 7 bases matching TRBD1. Germline lookup yields CDR1 LNHDA and CDR2 SQIVND (reference sequence). The CDR3 extends over 17 amino acids. Unmatched junction bases numbered 17, after V lost 7 bases and J lost 5 bases. The CDR3 DNA reads as TGTGCCAGTAAGAGGGGGCCAGAGCGTCTACAGAACAATGAGCAGTTCTTC. This encodes CASKRGPERLQNNEQFF.

V gene TRBV29-1 combines with J gene TRBJ1-2; TRBD1 is a possible D gene (5 bases). Germline V gene sequence: CDR1 SQVTM, CDR2 ANQGSEA. Deletions cut 6 bases from V and 3 bases from J, with 14 bases between. CDR3 length equals 13 residues. CDR3 amino acids: CSVDGTPDYGYTF. The CDR3 DNA reads as TGCAGCGTAGATGGGACTCCCGACTATGGCTACACCTTC. Using reference TRBV29-1 and TRBJ1-2 for the parts outside the CDR3, the full variable domain is SAVISQKPSRDICQRGTSLTIQCQVDSQVTMMFWYRQQPGQSLTLIATANQGSEATYESGFVIDKFPISRPNLTFSTLTVSNMSPEDSSIYLCSVDGTPDYGYTFGSGTRLTVV.

V usage is TRBV27 and J usage is TRBJ1-6, with a tentative D call TRBD1 (5 bases). Germline-derived CDR1 and CDR2 are MNHEY and SMNVEV (reference sequence). The CDR3 contains 14 residues. Between the trimmed V and J ends, which lost 8 bases and 6 bases, there was a span of 14 bases. The CDR3: CASGHDSRNSPLHF. CDR3 bases: TGTGCCAGCGGGCATGACAGCCGTAATTCACCCCTCCACTTT.

This rearrangement joins TRBV5-5 to TRBJ2-2, with D perhaps matching TRBD2 (7 bases). Germline lookup yields CDR1 SGHKS and CDR2 YYEKEE (reference sequence). Deletions cut 4 bases from V and 0 bases from J, with 19 bases between. The CDR3 is made up of 18 amino acids. The CDR3 bases are TGTGCCAGCAGCCTCGGGGGGCTCCCAACTCCGAACACCGGGGAGCTGTTTTTT. It yields the protein CASSLGGLPTPNTGELFF.

J is TRBJ2-3 and V is TRBV6-4; 12 nucleotides line up with TRBD2. Trimming at V came to 5 bases and at J to 1 base, leaving 1 base not matched to a gene. Germline values: CDR1 MRHNA, CDR2 SNTAGT. CDR3 size: 15 residues. The CDR3 loop reads CASSSSGGGTDTQYF. The CDR3 nucleotides read TGTGCCAGCAGTTCTAGCGGGGGGGGCACAGATACGCAGTATTTT.

This sequence joins TRBV27 and TRBJ2-1; 8 bases line up with TRBD1. The V and J ends lost 5 bases and 8 bases, in that order; junction bases with no gene match: 11. CDR1 MNHEY and CDR2 SMNVEV come from the germline V gene (reference sequence). The CDR3 has 15 residues. The CDR3 DNA sequence: TGTGCCAGCAGTGGGACAGGACTGAATGAGGATGAGCAGTTCTTC. Residues: CASSGTGLNEDEQFF.

The genes are TRBV5-6 and TRBJ2-1, with D maybe TRBD2 (6 bases). The CDR3 has 15 amino acids. Between the trimmed V and J ends, which lost 6 bases and 8 bases, there was a span of 21 bases. Germline CDR1 SGHDT, CDR2 YYEEEE. This CDR3 reads CASTSDGGRHYEQFF. For the CDR3, the DNA is TGTGCCAGCACCTCGGACGGGGGTAGGCACTATGAGCAGTTCTTC.

This sequence joins TRBV19 and TRBJ2-1, with TRBD2 matching 14 bases. CDR1 LNHDA and CDR2 SQIVND come from the germline V gene (reference sequence). With V trimmed by 5 bases and J by 0 bases, 6 bases remained unmatched. The CDR3 has 18 residues. CDR3 sequence: CASSSTSGRAISYNEQFF. In nucleotides, the CDR3 is TGTGCCAGTAGTTCGACTAGCGGGAGGGCCATCTCCTACAATGAGCAGTTCTTC.

V is TRBV27 and J is TRBJ1-5, with 7 bases fitting TRBD1. Unmatched junction bases numbered 7, after V lost 4 bases and J lost 7 bases. The CDR3 runs to 14 residues. Germline CDR1 reads MNHEY; CDR2 reads SMNVEV (reference sequence). CDR3 loop: CASSSTGFGQPQHF. DNA for the CDR3: TGTGCCAGCAGTTCGACAGGGTTCGGACAGCCCCAGCATTTT.

This chain connects TRBV7-9 to TRBJ1-2; 7 bases are shared with TRBD1. The CDR3 contains 15 residues. Trimming removed 7 bases from V and 4 bases from J; junction bases left unmatched: 12. The germline V gene has CDR1 SEHNR and CDR2 FQNEAQ (reference sequence). The chain's CDR3 is CASNPTTGYSYGYTF. CDR3 in DNA: TGTGCCAGCAACCCCACGACAGGGTACAGCTATGGCTACACCTTC.

The chain uses TRBV30 and TRBJ1-1, with TRBD1 matching over 9 bases. Trimming removed 7 bases from V and 6 bases from J; junction bases left unmatched: 9. The germline gives CDR1 GTSNPN, CDR2 SVGIG (reference sequence). CDR3 length: 13 residues. CDR3 amino acids: CASTGTGNAEAFF. Here the CDR3 DNA reads TGTGCCTCAACCGGGACAGGGAATGCTGAAGCTTTCTTT.

This clone was picked up a small number of times. This chain uses TRBV9 with TRBJ2-7; 7 bases agree with TRBD2. V gave up 2 bases and J gave up 7 bases; unmatched junction bases: 9. Germline CDR1 reads SGDLS; CDR2 reads YYNGEE. CDR3 length: 14 residues. The CDR3 region is CASSVRAGDSEQYF. The CDR3 DNA is TGTGCCAGCAGCGTCCGTGCGGGGGACTCGGAGCAGTACTTC. Drawing the rest from reference TRBV9 and TRBJ2-7, the complete variable domain is DSGVTQTPKHLITATGQRVTLRCSPRSGDLSVYWYQQSLDQGLQFLIQYYNGEERAKGNILERFSAQQFPDLHSELNLSSLELGDSALYFCASSVRAGDSEQYFGPGTRLTVT.

The J gene is TRBJ2-2, the V gene TRBV6-1; tentative D call: TRBD1 (6 bases). Trimming shortened V by 0 bases and J by 4 bases, and 6 bases separated the two germline ends. In germline, CDR1 is MNHNS, CDR2 SASEGT. The CDR3 loop spans 14 amino acids. The CDR3 region has the DNA TGTGCCAGCAGTGAAGCGGGGGCCACCGGGGAGCTGTTTTTT. Its protein product is CASSEAGATGELFF.

The chain is built from TRBV9 and TRBJ2-3, with a weak D call TRBD1 (5 bases). The CDR3 covers 15 residues. Trimming removed 3 bases from V and 2 bases from J, with 13 bases in between. From germline, CDR1 is SGDLS and CDR2 YYNGEE. The CDR3 protein is CASSANRGPTDTQYF. In nucleotides, the CDR3 is TGTGCCAGCAGCGCGAATAGGGGCCCCACAGATACGCAGTATTTT.

CDR3 sequence reads: CASSQDLTPEKLFF. The CDR3 coding sequence is TGCGCCAGCAGCCAAGATCTGACTCCTGAAAAACTGTTTTTT. This rearrangement joins TRBV4-1 to TRBJ1-4; D unclear. Germline loops: CDR1 MGHRA, CDR2 YSYEKL. The CDR3 is 14 amino acids. With 0 bases removed from V and 7 bases from J, the gap between germline ends came to 9 bases.

This rearrangement joins TRBV4-3 to TRBJ1-4, with unresolved D. The germline gives CDR1 LGHNA, CDR2 YSLEER. CDR3 length: 15 amino acids. The V and J ends lost 0 bases and 3 bases respectively, with 8 bases between them. CDR3: CASSQDVGSNEKLFF. The CDR3 nucleotides are TGCGCCAGCAGCCAAGATGTCGGGTCTAATGAAAAACTGTTTTTT.

V gene TRBV7-2 combines with J gene TRBJ1-2; 10 bases match TRBD1. Germline CDR1 reads SGHTA; CDR2 reads FQGNSA. Germline trimming cut 5 bases from V and 6 bases from J; bases unmatched to any gene: 9. This CDR3 region has 15 residues. CDR3 sequence: CASSPRDRGYHGYTF. CDR3 DNA sequence: TGTGCCAGCAGCCCCCGGGACAGGGGTTATCATGGCTACACCTTC.

This clone was recorded a few times. The rearrangement uses TRBV27 and TRBJ1-1; TRBD1 aligns across 7 bases. J was trimmed by 7 bases and V by 5 bases; bases with no gene match: 13. Germline assignment: CDR1 MNHEY and CDR2 SMNVEV (reference sequence). The CDR3 loop spans 15 amino acids. The CDR3 protein is CASSLYRGTAREAFF. DNA of the CDR3: TGTGCCAGCAGTCTCTATAGGGGGACAGCCCGTGAAGCTTTCTTT.

This chain connects TRBV9 to TRBJ2-7; TRBD1 matches 9 bases. The germline V gene encodes CDR1 SGDLS and CDR2 YYNGEE. CDR3 length: 12 residues. Germline trimming cut 4 bases from V and 6 bases from J; bases unmatched to any gene: 2. CDR3 protein: CASSMGQGEQYF. As DNA, the CDR3 is TGTGCCAGCAGCATGGGACAGGGCGAGCAGTACTTC.

The chain is built from TRBV18 and TRBJ2-5, with D uncertain. V was clipped by 3 bases and J by 5 bases, with 7 bases between them. This CDR3 comprises 12 residues. Germline lookup yields CDR1 KGHSH and CDR2 LQKENI. The CDR3 sequence: CASSPVEETQYF. The CDR3 DNA reads as TGTGCCAGCTCACCGGTCGAGGAGACCCAGTACTTC.

The chain joins TRBV19 to TRBJ1-5; maybe TRBD1 (5 bases). V lost 8 bases, J lost 4 bases, and 18 bases lay in between. The CDR3 is 15 residues long. CDR1 is LNHDA and CDR2 is SQIVND in the germline V gene (reference sequence). The CDR3, as DNA: TGTGCCAGTGAGAGTACAGGCACCGTTAATCAGCCCCAGCATTTT. Encoded protein: CASESTGTVNQPQHF. The complete variable domain, with remaining parts taken from reference TRBV19 and TRBJ1-5, reads DGGITQSPKYLFRKEGQNVTLSCEQNLNHDAMYWYRQDPGQGLRLIYYSQIVNDFQKGDIAEGYSVSREKKESFPLTVTSAQKNPTAFYLCASESTGTVNQPQHFGDGTRLSIL.

The chain carries TRBV2 and TRBJ2-3; a weak D match, TRBD2 (6 bases). CDR1 is SNHLY, CDR2 FYNNEI, per germline. V dropped 4 bases and J dropped 0 bases, with 11 bases sitting between them. The CDR3 has 15 residues. This CDR3 is CASSGEGTSTDTQYF. In DNA, the CDR3 is TGTGCCAGCAGTGGCGAAGGGACTAGCACAGATACGCAGTATTTT.

The chain employs TRBV6-6 and TRBJ1-2; the D is unclear. V was pared by 8 bases and J by 4 bases, with 8 bases between. CDR3 length: 11 amino acids. Germline CDR1 and CDR2: MNHNY and SVGAGI (reference sequence). The CDR3 spells CASSWSYGYTF. The CDR3 DNA reads as TGTGCCAGCTCCTGGAGCTATGGCTACACCTTC.